One and the same sample provided the 21 T cell receptor beta chains below, sequenced in a study of blood T cell repertoires in COVID-19. Assay: immunoSEQ multiplex PCR; the TCRdb copy retains only in-frame clones and omits some. The sample holds 200,000 to 300,000 clones, approximately 86% seen once. Sequencing was carried out using peripheral blood. All receptors come from a human donor in a cohort sampled during active COVID-19.

The chain recombines TRBV2 with TRBJ1-5, with D perhaps TRBD1 (5 bases). The CDR3 has 14 amino acids. Germline-derived CDR1 and CDR2 are SNHLY and FYNNEI. Trimming left V 2 bases short and J 6 bases short, with 11 bases between. CDR3 in DNA: TGTGCCAGCAGTGAAAGTGGGGGGTTTCAGCCCCAGCATTTT. Its protein product is CASSESGGFQPQHF.

The chain is built from TRBV9 and TRBJ1-3; perhaps TRBD1 as D (6 bases). This CDR3 is built from 15 residues. V gave up 0 bases and J gave up 6 bases, with 13 bases separating them. CDR1 and CDR2 from the germline V gene are SGDLS and YYNGEE. CDR3 bases: TGTGCCAGCAGCGTAGAGGGACGGGGACAAAACACCATATATTTT. Translation: CASSVEGRGQNTIYF. The full variable domain, with the rest looked up from reference TRBV9 and TRBJ1-3, is DSGVTQTPKHLITATGQRVTLRCSPRSGDLSVYWYQQSLDQGLQFLIQYYNGEERAKGNILERFSAQQFPDLHSELNLSSLELGDSALYFCASSVEGRGQNTIYFGEGSWLTVV.

V and J are TRBV4-2 and TRBJ2-7; 10 bases agree with TRBD2. In germline, CDR1 is LGHNA, CDR2 YNFKEQ. V trimming: 5 bases; J trimming: 5 bases; junction bases outside the gene matches: 12. The CDR3 length is 16 residues. The CDR3 spells CASSFPKREGRDEQYF. CDR3 DNA: TGTGCCAGCAGCTTCCCGAAGCGGGAGGGCCGGGACGAGCAGTACTTC.

The genes are TRBV2 and TRBJ1-4, with 11 nucleotides matching TRBD1. The CDR3 has 15 residues. Trimming removed 6 bases from V and 1 base from J; junction bases left unmatched: 1. Germline assignment: CDR1 SNHLY and CDR2 FYNNEI. CDR3 amino acids: CASRDRGRTNEKLFF. In DNA form, the CDR3 reads TGTGCCAGCAGGGACAGGGGGCGAACTAATGAAAAACTGTTTTTT.

This clone was seen only once. V is TRBV15 and J is TRBJ1-2, with D possibly matching TRBD1 (6 bases). The CDR3 runs 16 residues. The germline V and J ends were trimmed by 3 bases and 4 bases, with 18 bases remaining between them. CDR1 and CDR2 from the germline V gene are LNHNV and YYDKDF (reference sequence). The CDR3 region has the DNA TGTGCCACCAGCAGCCTTTCACGGGGGGCCAGCTATGGCTACACCTTC. It translates to CATSSLSRGASYGYTF.

V gene TRBV5-1 combines with J gene TRBJ2-5; 7 nucleotides agree with TRBD2. The V and J ends lost 4 bases and 1 base, in that order; junction bases with no gene match: 10. The CDR3 covers 16 residues. The V gene's germline CDR1 is SGHRS and CDR2 YFSETQ. The CDR3 region has the DNA TGCGCCAGCAGCGCCCAGAGGGCTAGCGGCCAAGAGACCCAGTACTTC. Its protein is CASSAQRASGQETQYF.

In its sample, this clone was seen once. The V gene is TRBV5-1, the J gene TRBJ2-3; tentatively, D is TRBD2 (6 bases). The CDR3 runs 16 residues. Germline loops: CDR1 SGHRS, CDR2 YFSETQ. V was pared by 4 bases and J by 0 bases, with 15 bases between. The CDR3 protein is CASSPGPGLSTDTQYF. DNA of the CDR3: TGCGCCAGCAGCCCGGGACCCGGACTAAGCACAGATACGCAGTATTTT.

The chain combines TRBV27 with TRBJ1-5; D gene uncertain. CDR3 length equals 16 residues. The V gene's germline CDR1 is MNHEY and CDR2 SMNVEV (reference sequence). Trimming pared 0 bases from V and 6 bases from J, leaving 15 bases between. The CDR3 is CASSLSPSPGVQPQHF. Written as DNA, the CDR3 is TGTGCCAGCAGTTTATCCCCCTCCCCCGGAGTTCAGCCCCAGCATTTT.

V and J are TRBV6-5 and TRBJ2-1; D perhaps matches TRBD1 (5 bases). V dropped 8 bases and J dropped 0 bases, with 8 bases sitting between them. Germline CDR1 is MNHEY and CDR2 is SVGAGI. This CDR3 is 13 amino acids long. CDR3 nucleotide sequence: TGTGCCAGCGGCAGGGTCTCCTACAATGAGCAGTTCTTC. Amino acids: CASGRVSYNEQFF.

The chain uses TRBV20-1 and TRBJ2-1; 8 bases line up with TRBD1. Germline CDR1 reads DFQATT; CDR2 reads SNEGSKA (reference sequence). J gave up 4 bases and V 3 bases, and 8 bases lay outside the gene matches. The CDR3 sequence is 15 residues long. The CDR3 reads CSASFRTGLYNEQFF. The CDR3 region has the DNA TGCAGTGCTAGTTTTAGGACAGGGCTGTACAATGAGCAGTTCTTC.

A single count supports this clone. V usage is TRBV7-9 and J usage is TRBJ2-7, with 10 bases lining up with TRBD2. Per germline, CDR1 SEHNR and CDR2 FQNEAQ (reference sequence). There are 16 residues in the CDR3. J lost 4 bases, V lost 1 base, and 7 bases had no gene match. CDR3 in DNA: TGTGCCAGCAGCTTAGTAGCTAGCGGGAGTGGGTACGAGCAGTACTTC. It specifies CASSLVASGSGYEQYF.

The CDR3 bases are TGTGCCAGTAGTACGCCCCCGACAGGGGGAGGAAAGACCCAGTACTTC. Translating it yields CASSTPPTGGGKTQYF. The chain is built from TRBV19 and TRBJ2-5; 9 positions agree with TRBD1. CDR1 LNHDA and CDR2 SQIVND come from the germline V gene (reference sequence). J lost 6 bases, V lost 4 bases, and 12 bases had no gene match. The CDR3 length is 16 residues.

The rearrangement uses TRBV11-2 and TRBJ2-2, with D unresolved. CDR3 length equals 16 residues. V was pared by 4 bases and J by 7 bases, with 19 bases between. The V gene's germline CDR1 is SGHAT and CDR2 FQNNGV. The CDR3 here is CASSSLRSSRDGELFF. The CDR3, as DNA: TGTGCCAGCAGCTCTCTTCGTAGCTCGAGAGACGGGGAGCTGTTTTTT.

The chain combines TRBV5-1 with TRBJ2-7, with 8 bases fitting TRBD1. The CDR3 totals 14 residues. From germline, CDR1 is SGHRS and CDR2 YFSETQ. After removal of 2 bases from V and 5 bases from J, the junction contained 6 bases not matched to a gene. In DNA, the CDR3 is TGCGCCAGCAGCTTCAGGGGGCGTCCGAACGAGCAGTACTTC. Protein product: CASSFRGRPNEQYF.

This clone was seen just once. The genes are TRBV6-5 and TRBJ2-7; D remains ambiguous. CDR3 length equals 14 residues. Germline CDR1 MNHEY, CDR2 SVGAGI. Trimming cost V 4 bases and J 6 bases, with 16 bases left between them. The CDR3 nucleotides read TGTGCCAGCAGTTTAGGCGAGGCGCGAGGCGAGCAGTACTTC. Its translation is CASSLGEARGEQYF.

The rearrangement uses TRBV5-1 and TRBJ2-3, with TRBD2 matching 8 bases. This CDR3 spans 16 amino acids. Germline lookup yields CDR1 SGHRS and CDR2 YFSETQ. Losses at the gene ends were 0 bases for V and 4 bases for J; bases not matched to a gene: 7. CDR3: CASSLASGSNADTQYF. The CDR3 DNA reads TGCGCCAGCAGCTTGGCGAGCGGGAGTAACGCAGATACGCAGTATTTT.

The count of this clone is one. J is TRBJ1-1 and V is TRBV5-6; tentatively, D is TRBD1 (6 bases). Germline V lookup: CDR1 SGHDT, CDR2 YYEEEE. Trimming shortened V by 6 bases and J by 1 base, and 10 bases separated the two germline ends. The CDR3 consists of 13 residues. CDR3 region: CASNRDSNTEAFF. DNA of the CDR3: TGTGCCAGCAACAGGGATTCGAACACTGAAGCTTTCTTT.

The chain couples TRBV12-3 or TRBV12-4 to TRBJ1-2; D not resolved. The CDR3 sequence is 13 residues long. V lost 3 bases and J 12 bases, leaving 17 bases between the germline ends. The CDR3 spells CASSFSRGIRNTF. DNA of the CDR3: TGTGCCAGCAGTTTTTCCCGGGGTATAAGGAACACCTTC.

This clone has just a few counts. The gene calls are TRBV5-4 and TRBJ1-5; D gene unclear. The CDR3 is 13 amino acids. Trimming cost V 0 bases and J 4 bases, with 5 bases left between them. Germline V gives CDR1 SGHNT, CDR2 YYREEE (reference sequence). The CDR3 region is CASSLDWNQPQHF. DNA for the CDR3: TGTGCCAGCAGCTTGGACTGGAATCAGCCCCAGCATTTT.

This CDR3 is CASSLGEGGYTF. CDR3 coding DNA: TGCGCCAGCAGCTTAGGGGAGGGCGGCTACACCTTC. V and J are TRBV5-1 and TRBJ1-2; tentative D call: TRBD1 (5 bases). The CDR3 is made up of 12 amino acids. The germline V gene encodes CDR1 SGHRS and CDR2 YFSETQ. V was shortened by 2 bases and J by 8 bases, with 10 bases between the two germline ends.

The CDR3 nucleotides are TGTGCCAGCAGCTCTGGGACAGGCGAGGGCTACACCTTC. Translating gives CASSSGTGEGYTF. The chain is built from TRBV7-2 and TRBJ1-2; 8 bases fit TRBD1. With 4 bases clipped from V and 8 bases from J, the junction kept 6 bases outside the gene matches. There are 13 residues in the CDR3. From germline, CDR1 is SGHTA and CDR2 FQGNSA.